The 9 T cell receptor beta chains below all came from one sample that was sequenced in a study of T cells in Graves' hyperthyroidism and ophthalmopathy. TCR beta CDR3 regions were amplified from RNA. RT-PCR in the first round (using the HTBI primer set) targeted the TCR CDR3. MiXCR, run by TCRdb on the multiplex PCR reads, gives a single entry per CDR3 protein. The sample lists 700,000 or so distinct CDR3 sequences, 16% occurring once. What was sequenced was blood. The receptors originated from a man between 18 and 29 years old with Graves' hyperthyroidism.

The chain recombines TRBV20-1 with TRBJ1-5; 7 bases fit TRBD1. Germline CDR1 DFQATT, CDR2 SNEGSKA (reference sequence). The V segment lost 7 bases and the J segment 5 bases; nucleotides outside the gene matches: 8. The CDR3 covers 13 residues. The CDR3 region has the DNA TGCAGTGGCCAGGGGGGAGGTGATCAGCCCCAGCATTTT. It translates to CSGQGGGDQPQHF.

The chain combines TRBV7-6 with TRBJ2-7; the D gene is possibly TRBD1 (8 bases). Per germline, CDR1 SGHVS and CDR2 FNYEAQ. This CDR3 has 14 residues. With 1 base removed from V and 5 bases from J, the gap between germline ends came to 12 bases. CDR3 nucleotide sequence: TGTGCCAGCAGCTTAGTTACAGGGGGGGACGAGCAGTACTTC. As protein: CASSLVTGGDEQYF. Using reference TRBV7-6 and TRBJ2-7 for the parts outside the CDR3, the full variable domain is GAGVSQSPRYKVTKRGQDVALRCDPISGHVSLYWYRQALGQGPEFLTYFNYEAQQDKSGLPNDRFSAERPEGSISTLTIQRTEQRDSAMYRCASSLVTGGDEQYFGPGTRLTVT.

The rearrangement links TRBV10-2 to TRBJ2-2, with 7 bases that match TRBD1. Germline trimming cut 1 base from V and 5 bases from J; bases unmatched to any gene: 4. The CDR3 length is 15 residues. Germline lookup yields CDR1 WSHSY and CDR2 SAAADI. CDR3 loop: CASSELGGRTGELFF. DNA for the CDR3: TGCGCCAGCAGTGAGTTAGGGGGCCGGACCGGGGAGCTGTTTTTT.

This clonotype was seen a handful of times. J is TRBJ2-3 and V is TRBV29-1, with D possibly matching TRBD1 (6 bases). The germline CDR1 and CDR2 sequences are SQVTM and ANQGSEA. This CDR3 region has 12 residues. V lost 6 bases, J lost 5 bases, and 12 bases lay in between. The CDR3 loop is CSVYSDRDTQYF. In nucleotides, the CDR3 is TGCAGCGTCTATTCGGACAGAGATACGCAGTATTTT.

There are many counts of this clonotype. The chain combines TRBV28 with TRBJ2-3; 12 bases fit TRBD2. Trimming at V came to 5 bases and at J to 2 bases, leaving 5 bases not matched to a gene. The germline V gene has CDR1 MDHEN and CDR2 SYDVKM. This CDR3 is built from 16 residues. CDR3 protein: CASSPLAGGLTDTQYF. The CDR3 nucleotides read TGTGCCAGCAGTCCCCTAGCGGGAGGGCTCACAGATACGCAGTATTTT.

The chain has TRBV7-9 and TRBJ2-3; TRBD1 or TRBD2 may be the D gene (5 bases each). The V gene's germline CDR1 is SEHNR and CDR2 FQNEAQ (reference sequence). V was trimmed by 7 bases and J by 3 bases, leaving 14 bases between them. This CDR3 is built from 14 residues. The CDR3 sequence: CASTLGVLTDTQYF. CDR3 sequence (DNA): TGTGCCAGCACCCTGGGGGTGTTGACAGATACGCAGTATTTT.

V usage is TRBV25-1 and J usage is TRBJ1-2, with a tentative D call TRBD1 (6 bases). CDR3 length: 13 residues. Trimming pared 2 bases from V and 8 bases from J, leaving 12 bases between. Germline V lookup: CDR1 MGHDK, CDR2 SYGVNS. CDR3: CASSETHGGGYTF. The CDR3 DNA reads TGTGCCAGCAGTGAAACACACGGGGGCGGCTACACCTTC.

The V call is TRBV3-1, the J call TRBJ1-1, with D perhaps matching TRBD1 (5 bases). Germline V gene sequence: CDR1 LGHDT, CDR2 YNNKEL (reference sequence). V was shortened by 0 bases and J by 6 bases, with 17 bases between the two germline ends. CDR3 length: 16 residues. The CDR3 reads CASSQEGRGHIAEAFF. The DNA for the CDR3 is TGTGCCAGCAGCCAAGAAGGGAGAGGACATATCGCTGAAGCTTTCTTT.

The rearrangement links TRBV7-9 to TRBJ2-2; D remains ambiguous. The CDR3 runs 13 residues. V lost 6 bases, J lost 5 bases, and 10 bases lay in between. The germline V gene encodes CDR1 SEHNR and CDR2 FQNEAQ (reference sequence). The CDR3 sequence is CASRRDTTGELFF. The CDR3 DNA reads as TGTGCCAGCAGAAGAGACACGACCGGGGAGCTGTTTTTT.